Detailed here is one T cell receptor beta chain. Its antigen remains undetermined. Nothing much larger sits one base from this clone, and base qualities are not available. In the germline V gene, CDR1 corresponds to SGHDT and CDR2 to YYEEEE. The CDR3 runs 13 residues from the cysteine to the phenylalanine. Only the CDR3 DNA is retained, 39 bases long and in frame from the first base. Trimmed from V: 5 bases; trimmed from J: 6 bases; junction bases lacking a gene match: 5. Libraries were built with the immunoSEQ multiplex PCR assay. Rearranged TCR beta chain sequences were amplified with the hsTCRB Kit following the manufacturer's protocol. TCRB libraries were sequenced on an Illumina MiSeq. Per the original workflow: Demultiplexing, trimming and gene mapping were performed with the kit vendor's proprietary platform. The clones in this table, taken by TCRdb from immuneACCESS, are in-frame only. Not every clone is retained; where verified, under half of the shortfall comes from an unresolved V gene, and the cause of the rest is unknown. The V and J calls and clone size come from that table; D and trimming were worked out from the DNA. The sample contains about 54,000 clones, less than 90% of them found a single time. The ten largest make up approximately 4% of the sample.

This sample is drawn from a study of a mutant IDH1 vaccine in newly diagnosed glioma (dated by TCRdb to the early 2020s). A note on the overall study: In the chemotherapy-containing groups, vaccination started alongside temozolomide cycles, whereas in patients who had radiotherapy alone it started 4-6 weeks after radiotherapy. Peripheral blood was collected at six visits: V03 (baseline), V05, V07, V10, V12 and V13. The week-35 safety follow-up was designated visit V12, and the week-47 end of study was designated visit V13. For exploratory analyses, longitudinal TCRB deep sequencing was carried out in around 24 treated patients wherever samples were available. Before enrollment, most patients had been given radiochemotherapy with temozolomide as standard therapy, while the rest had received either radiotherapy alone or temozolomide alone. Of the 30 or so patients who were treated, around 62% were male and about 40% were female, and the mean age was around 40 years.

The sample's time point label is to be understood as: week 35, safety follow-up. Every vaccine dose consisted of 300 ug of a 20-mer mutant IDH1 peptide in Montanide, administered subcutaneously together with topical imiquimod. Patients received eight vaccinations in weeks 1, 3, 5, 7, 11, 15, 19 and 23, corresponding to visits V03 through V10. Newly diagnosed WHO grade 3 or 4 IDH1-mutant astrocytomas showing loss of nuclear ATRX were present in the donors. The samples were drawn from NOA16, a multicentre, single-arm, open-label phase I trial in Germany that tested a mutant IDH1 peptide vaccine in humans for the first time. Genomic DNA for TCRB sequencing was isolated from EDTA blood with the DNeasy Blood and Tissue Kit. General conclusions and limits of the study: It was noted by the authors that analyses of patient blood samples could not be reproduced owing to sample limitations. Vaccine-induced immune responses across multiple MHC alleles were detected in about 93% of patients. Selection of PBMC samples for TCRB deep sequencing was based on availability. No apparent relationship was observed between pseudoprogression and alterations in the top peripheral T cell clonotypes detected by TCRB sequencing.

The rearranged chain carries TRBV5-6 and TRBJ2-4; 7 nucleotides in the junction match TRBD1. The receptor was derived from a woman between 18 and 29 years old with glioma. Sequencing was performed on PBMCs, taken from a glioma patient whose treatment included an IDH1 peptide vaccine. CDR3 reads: CASSWDSLNIQYF. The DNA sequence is TGTGCCAGCAGTTGGGACAGTCTAAACATTCAGTACTTC.